The 21 T cell receptor beta chains below come from one sample, sequenced in a study of shared clonotypes between healthy human individuals. The method was immunoSEQ multiplex PCR; TCRdb's version includes in-frame clones alone and lacks a portion of them. The data contain hundreds of thousands of clones, approximately 95% of them singletons. CD45RO-negative, CCR7-selected cells formed the naive CD8 fraction, which excluded terminally differentiated effector memory CD45RA+ cells. The sample comprised naive CD8+ T cells sorted from blood. These receptor sequences come from a woman younger than 45 in good health.

This clone was seen once. The V call is TRBV4-2, the J call TRBJ2-7; possibly TRBD1 or TRBD2 for D (5 bases each). Germline CDR1 is LGHNA and CDR2 is YNFKEQ. V shed 4 bases and J shed 2 bases, with 9 bases lying between them. This CDR3 spans 13 amino acids. CDR3 protein: CASSRDGPYEQYF. The CDR3 DNA follows: TGTGCCAGCAGCCGGGACGGCCCCTACGAGCAGTACTTC.

The gene calls are TRBV28 and TRBJ2-4; perhaps TRBD1 as D (6 bases). V shed 4 bases and J shed 0 bases, with 13 bases lying between them. This CDR3 has 16 residues. Germline CDR1 reads MDHEN; CDR2 reads SYDVKM. The CDR3 DNA follows: TGTGCCAGCAGTTCGGACAGTTATCTAGCCAAAAACATTCAGTACTTC. Translating it yields CASSSDSYLAKNIQYF.

J is TRBJ2-7 and V is TRBV5-8; 12 bases fit TRBD2. After removal of 0 bases from V and 5 bases from J, the junction contained 6 bases not matched to a gene. The CDR3 is 16 amino acids. Germline CDR1 reads SGHTS; CDR2 reads YDEGEE. CDR3 bases: TGTGCCAGCAGCTTGGCTAGCGGGAGGGCCCACAACGAGCAGTACTTC. Amino acids: CASSLASGRAHNEQYF.

V is TRBV27 and J is TRBJ2-5; 8 bases are shared with TRBD1. The V and J ends lost 5 bases and 4 bases, in that order; junction bases with no gene match: 9. CDR1 is MNHEY and CDR2 is SMNVEV in the germline V gene (reference sequence). The CDR3 loop spans 15 amino acids. CDR3 nucleotide sequence: TGTGCCAGCAGTCCATGGTCAGGACAGGGAGAGACCCAGTACTTC. Translation: CASSPWSGQGETQYF.

This chain joins TRBV13 and TRBJ2-7, with no clear D. The V gene lost 0 bases and the J gene lost 2 bases, with 11 bases spanning the gap. This CDR3 contains 15 residues. CDR1 and CDR2 from the germline V gene are PRHDT and FYEKMQ (reference sequence). The CDR3 DNA is TGTGCCAGCAGCTTAGGTGGCAGATCACCCTACGAGCAGTACTTC. Protein sequence: CASSLGGRSPYEQYF. The whole variable domain, remainder taken from reference TRBV13 and TRBJ2-7, is AAGVIQSPRHLIKEKRETATLKCYPIPRHDTVYWYQQGPGQDPQFLISFYEKMQSDKGSIPDRFSAQQFSDYHSELNMSSLELGDSALYFCASSLGGRSPYEQYFGPGTRLTVT.

Here the CDR3 DNA reads TGTGCCAGCAGCATACTAGCGGGGAACTACGAGCAGTACTTC. This encodes CASSILAGNYEQYF. The chain joins TRBV5-6 to TRBJ2-5; 10 nucleotides align to TRBD2. The DNA end is a closer match to TRBJ2-7, so the J assignment may be wrong. The CDR3 runs to 14 residues. CDR1 and CDR2 from the germline V gene are SGHDT and YYEEEE.

The rearrangement uses TRBV7-9 and TRBJ1-1, with D possibly being TRBD1 (6 bases). Germline V gene data show CDR1 as SEHNR and CDR2 as FQNEAQ (reference sequence). CDR3 length: 13 residues. Deletions cut 3 bases from V and 6 bases from J, with 11 bases between. CDR3 nucleotide sequence: TGTGCCAGCAGCTTGGGACACGTGGCTGAAGCTTTCTTT. It is translated as CASSLGHVAEAFF.

This clone was seen a single time. This chain links TRBV27 with TRBJ2-1, with 13 bases aligning to TRBD2. V gave up 7 bases and J gave up 7 bases; unmatched junction bases: 7. The CDR3 length is 15 residues. Germline V CDR1 and CDR2: MNHEY, SMNVEV (reference sequence). The CDR3 DNA is TGTGCCAGCACTCATGGGACTAGCGGGAAGAATGAGCAGTTCTTC. Amino acid sequence: CASTHGTSGKNEQFF.

This rearrangement joins TRBV2 to TRBJ2-5; 12 positions agree with TRBD1. J lost 13 bases, V lost 6 bases, and 12 bases had no gene match. This CDR3 spans 14 amino acids. Germline V gene lookup returns CDR1 SNHLY and CDR2 FYNNEI. The CDR3 protein is CASSAGTGGRNGYF. CDR3 coding DNA: TGTGCCAGCAGCGCCGGGACAGGGGGCCGGAATGGGTACTTC.

V is TRBV5-5 and J is TRBJ2-7; D remains unclear. V was shortened by 4 bases and J by 4 bases, with 9 bases between the two germline ends. The CDR3 is 12 amino acids. CDR1 SGHKS and CDR2 YYEKEE come from the germline V gene (reference sequence). CDR3 loop: CASSEVTYEQYF. The CDR3 DNA follows: TGTGCCAGCAGCGAGGTAACTTACGAGCAGTACTTC.

V and J are TRBV9 and TRBJ2-7, with 11 nucleotides matching TRBD2. Germline trimming cut 3 bases from V and 7 bases from J; bases unmatched to any gene: 9. Germline lookup yields CDR1 SGDLS and CDR2 YYNGEE. This CDR3 is built from 15 residues. DNA for the CDR3: TGTGCCAGCAGCGAGGGACTAGCGGAATCAAGGGAGCAGTACTTC. It specifies CASSEGLAESREQYF.

This chain links TRBV2 with TRBJ2-7; tentatively, D is TRBD1 (6 bases). V lost 6 bases, J lost 6 bases, and 15 bases lay in between. The CDR3 spans 13 residues. Germline assignment: CDR1 SNHLY and CDR2 FYNNEI. The CDR3 spells CASRGAGRREQYF. The CDR3 nucleotides are TGTGCCAGCAGGGGGGCAGGACGGCGCGAGCAGTACTTC.

V and J are TRBV5-1 and TRBJ1-2; 7 nucleotides match TRBD1. This CDR3 has 15 residues. The germline V gene encodes CDR1 SGHRS and CDR2 YFSETQ. With 4 bases clipped from V and 3 bases from J, the junction kept 9 bases outside the gene matches. Here the CDR3 DNA reads TGCGCCAGCAGCGAGGGAGGGGGCGTCGACTATGGCTACACCTTC. Translated, it gives CASSEGGGVDYGYTF.

This clone was seen a single time. This chain links TRBV6-4 with TRBJ1-1; 10 bases map to TRBD1. V shed 4 bases, J shed 5 bases, and the junction held 10 bases outside the gene matches. CDR3 length: 16 residues. Germline values: CDR1 MRHNA, CDR2 SNTAGT. CDR3 loop: CASSVRDRGVGTEAFF. Written as DNA, the CDR3 is TGTGCCAGCAGTGTCCGGGACAGGGGAGTTGGTACTGAAGCTTTCTTT.

The chain is built from TRBV2 and TRBJ2-7; tentatively, D is TRBD2 (6 bases). In germline, CDR1 is SNHLY, CDR2 FYNNEI. The CDR3 runs 13 residues. The V end lost 2 bases, the J end lost 3 bases, and 8 bases lay between the germline ends. CDR3 nucleotides: TGTGCCAGCAGTGAATCGCGGGGCTACGAGCAGTACTTC. Translation gives CASSESRGYEQYF.

The rearrangement joins TRBV7-8 to TRBJ2-2; 10 bases map to TRBD2. Germline assignment: CDR1 SGHVS and CDR2 FQNEAQ. V was pared by 7 bases and J by 4 bases, with 12 bases of the junction left unmatched. The CDR3 runs to 17 residues. The CDR3 DNA sequence: TGTGCCAGCATCTATGGGTCCAGCGGGAGGGTCACCGGGGAGCTGTTTTTT. Protein sequence: CASIYGSSGRVTGELFF. Complete variable domain (other parts from reference TRBV7-8 and TRBJ2-2): GAGVSQSPRYKVAKRGQDVALRCDPISGHVSLFWYQQALGQGPEFLTYFQNEAQLDKSGLPSDRFFAERPEGSVSTLKIQRTQQEDSAVYLCASIYGSSGRVTGELFFGEGSRLTVL.

This chain joins TRBV19 and TRBJ2-1, with TRBD2 matching over 11 bases. CDR3 length: 15 residues. Trimming at V came to 5 bases and at J to 5 bases, leaving 5 bases not matched to a gene. Germline-derived CDR1 and CDR2 are LNHDA and SQIVND (reference sequence). CDR3: CASSLLAGAHNEQFF. The CDR3 DNA reads as TGTGCCAGTAGTCTACTAGCGGGAGCCCACAATGAGCAGTTCTTC.

The chain employs TRBV7-2 and TRBJ1-2; the D gene is possibly TRBD1 (6 bases). The CDR3 spans 14 residues. Germline V gene data show CDR1 as SGHTA and CDR2 as FQGNSA. V dropped 4 bases and J dropped 5 bases, with 14 bases sitting between them. This CDR3 is CASSSDSGDYGYTF. The CDR3, as DNA: TGTGCCAGCAGCTCGGACTCAGGGGATTATGGCTACACCTTC.

The gene calls are TRBV27 and TRBJ1-2; possibly TRBD1 for D (5 bases). This CDR3 has 17 amino acids. Germline lookup yields CDR1 MNHEY and CDR2 SMNVEV (reference sequence). Trimming removed 5 bases from V and 0 bases from J, with 19 bases in between. CDR3 DNA sequence: TGTGCCAGCAGTCCCTCCATGGGACCGGTAGCTAACTATGGCTACACCTTC. Its protein product is CASSPSMGPVANYGYTF.

The rearrangement uses TRBV11-2 and TRBJ1-2; 10 bases match TRBD1. The germline V gene encodes CDR1 SGHAT and CDR2 FQNNGV. V lost 3 bases to trimming and J lost 3 bases; unmatched junction nucleotides: 1. The CDR3 contains 14 residues. CDR3: CASSFGTGDYGYTF. The CDR3 coding sequence is TGTGCCAGCAGCTTCGGGACAGGGGACTATGGCTACACCTTC.

The rearrangement links TRBV9 to TRBJ2-7; D is possibly TRBD1 (5 bases). The length of the CDR3 is 14 residues. Germline V CDR1 and CDR2: SGDLS, YYNGEE. Trimming shortened V by 4 bases and J by 5 bases, and 16 bases separated the two germline ends. The DNA for the CDR3 is TGTGCCAGCAGCTCCCAGTCAGGGAACGACGAGCAGTACTTC. Protein product: CASSSQSGNDEQYF.